The clone carrying this TCR beta chain has only one observation. These data originate in a study of blood T cell repertoires in COVID-19. At the level of the study: T cells, B-cell-depleted T cells, or PBMCs provided the cDNA or gDNA that served as material.

With 10 bases clipped from V and 0 bases from J, the junction kept 11 bases outside the gene matches. The CDR3 contains 17 residues. Germline CDR1 LNHDA, CDR2 SQIVND (reference sequence). Profiling relied on immunoSEQ multiplex PCR, and the TCRdb table lists in-frame clones only, not all of them. The table lists 150,000 or so clones, roughly 80% of them singletons. The sequencing input was peripheral blood. This TCR was sampled from a woman in her forties with COVID-19, enrolled during active disease. The chain recombines TRBV19 with TRBJ1-5, with 11 bases aligning to TRBD1. CDR3 residues: CATKSGQGVYSNQPQHF. The CDR3 DNA sequence: TGTGCCACCAAGTCGGGACAGGGGGTTTATAGCAATCAGCCCCAGCATTTT.